This T cell receptor beta chain was sequenced during a study of cytotoxic CD8 clonotypes in ibrutinib-treated CLL. Study summary: Patients attained about 25 partial and 2 complete responses; at median about 74 months, around 15 remained remitted while 12 progressed.

Cryopreserved PBMCs yielded approximately 2.2 micrograms of genomic DNA for TCR beta libraries. The V gene end was trimmed by 8 bases and the J gene end by 0 bases; junction bases not matched to a gene: 3. The CDR3 totals 14 residues. The germline gives CDR1 MDHEN, CDR2 SYDVKM. Assay used: immunoSEQ multiplex PCR; TCRdb lists only in-frame clones, some missing. This repertoire shows 200,000 to 250,000 clones, under 75% found once; its top ten account for 15%. The clonotype comes from a human donor with chronic lymphocytic leukemia. The chain uses TRBV28 and TRBJ2-2; 7 bases agree with TRBD1. The material was PBMCs, obtained after 24 months of ibrutinib treatment. The CDR3 DNA reads as TGTGCCAGCCTGGGACAGCCGAACACCGGGGAGCTGTTTTTT. Encoded protein: CASLGQPNTGELFF.